The clone carrying this T cell receptor (beta chain) has just one count. Its antigen is unidentified. This entry comes from a study of CD8+CD57+ T cells in acquired aplastic anemia. Study-level background: Across the sorted CD4+ and CD8+ cells, DNA amounts averaged about 3 ug.

Overall study findings and caveats: Patients and controls had in common fewer than 30 CD8+ CDR3 sequences. Patients versus controls showed no significant CD8+ Simpson's diversity difference.

The V gene's germline CDR1 is SNHLY and CDR2 FYNNEI. This CDR3 contains 14 residues. V trimming: 10 bases; J trimming: 5 bases; junction bases outside the gene matches: 13. Profiling that covered TCR beta VDJ and CDR3 relied on genomic DNA as its template. TCRdb redid the calling of the reads with MiXCR, one entry per CDR3 protein. The data hold under 40,000 distinct CDR3 sequences, with 65% to 80% observed a single time. This chain links TRBV2 with TRBJ1-1, with 7 bases matching TRBD1. The receptor's source is a human donor in good health, serving as a control. The sequenced sample was sorted CD4+, CD8+, or CD8+CD57+ T cells (not recorded which) from PBMCs. In DNA form, the CDR3 reads TGTGCCACCAGCAATGGACAGGCGGGGACTGAAGCTTTCTTT. Its translation: CATSNGQAGTEAFF.